This TCR beta chain was obtained from a study of OX40 agonist ivuxolimab in advanced cancers. In the study overall: Ivuxolimab was an agonistic, fully human IgG2 monoclonal antibody directed against OX40 (CD134), a costimulatory receptor. Intravenous ivuxolimab was administered to patients every 2 weeks at six dose levels: 0.01, 0.1, 0.3, 1.5, 3 and 10 mg/kg. Patients were allowed to have had prior anti-PD-1, anti-PD-L1 or anti-CTLA-4 therapy, and roughly two fifths of the dose-escalation patients had been treated with checkpoint inhibitors. Peripheral TCRbeta sequencing aimed to test whether ivuxolimab altered TCR sequence diversity and caused clonal T-cell expansion. Partial responses were achieved by three dose-escalation patients, of whom one had hepatocellular carcinoma and two had cutaneous melanoma. The paper covers the monotherapy dose-escalation part of the phase I ivuxolimab trial, which included N ≈ 50 patients. A male proportion of almost 85% and a mean age of approximately 55 years, ranging from roughly 23 to 80, were recorded for the dose-escalation cohort. Of the roughly 52 patients in dose escalation, 19 had hepatocellular carcinoma, about 15 had melanoma, 9 had renal cell carcinoma and 9 had head and neck cancer. The paper as a whole reports these results and caveats: At doses of 0.1 to 3.0 mg/kg, clonal expansion of both CD4+ and CD8+ T cells in blood was seen between baseline and week 6. After ivuxolimab, expanded clones were on average more numerous among CD8+ T cells than among CD4+ T cells. Low levels of normalized T-cell clonal expansion were also shown by some nonresponding patients. Partial responders in the 0.1-3.0 mg/kg groups had among the lowest normalized peripheral clonal expansion, especially among CD8+ T cells. The antigen specificity of the clonally expanded peripheral T cells was not determined.

In regard to this clone: Its antigen is not yet known. Base qualities are not recorded, but no much larger clone differs from it by a single base.

To sequence the TCRbeta CDR3 region, genomic DNA was isolated from the sorted cells. The immunoSEQ Assay was used for sequencing of TCRbeta CDR3 regions. The immuneACCESS repertoire file appears here via TCRdb, limited to in-frame rearrangements. These files lack a portion of the clones; in checked studies, under half of the deficit traces to unresolved V genes, and the cause of the others is not known. This sample gives 77,000 or so clones in total; around 90% of them show up just once. Of the sample, approximately 11% falls within the top ten clones. After removal of 8 bases from V and 3 bases from J, the junction retains 3 bases not matched to a gene. Spanning cysteine to phenylalanine, the CDR3 consists of 12 amino acids. Only the CDR3 DNA stays, 36 bases, in frame from base 1. Reading the germline V gene gives CDR1 SNHLY and CDR2 FYNNEI. The trial excluded patients who had a history of autoimmune disease or were on systemic immunosuppression. Peripheral blood for TCR sequencing was collected from all dose cohorts at baseline, on cycle 4 day 1, and on cycle 7 day 1. The samples were drawn from a first-in-human, open-label, multicenter phase I dose-escalation trial of ivuxolimab. Adults with locally advanced or metastatic melanoma, renal cell carcinoma, hepatocellular carcinoma or head and neck squamous cell carcinoma were enrolled in the trial. Before TCR sequencing, CD4+ T cells and CD8+ T cells from peripheral blood were sorted into separate populations.

The receptor chain draws on TRBV2 and TRBJ2-7; TRBD2 aligns with 8 central bases. The receptor's source is an adult with an advanced solid tumor such as melanoma, head and neck, liver or kidney cancer. The sequencing used CD4+ or CD8+ T cells sorted from blood, collected in a trial of the OX40 agonist ivuxolimab. The CDR3 protein is CASGRGDYEQYF. The bases are TGTGCCAGCGGGCGGGGGGACTACGAGCAGTACTTC.